This T cell receptor (beta chain) was recovered during a study of blood T cells in healthy people across ages. As for the study in general: Template switching retrieved approximately one barcoded beta molecule for each two T cells. General observations from the study: Fewer expanded clones and more diversity marked long-lived versus aged donors.

V lost 1 base to trimming and J lost 0 bases, with 16 bases between them. Germline lookup yields CDR1 SGHRS and CDR2 YFSETQ. CDR3 length: 17 residues. A remark on this clonotype: The antigen remains undetermined.

Total RNA was extracted at no less than 6 micrograms per sample. Through a sample-barcoded 5' primer and a J-beta primer mix, a second PCR was run for roughly 6 to 11 cycles. TCRdb re-derived calls from the 5' RACE reads in MiXCR, one entry per CDR3 protein. The sample lists hundreds of thousands of distinct CDR3 sequences; roughly 34% were seen once. Sequencing was carried out using blood. This clonotype was obtained from a man aged 18 to 30 in good health. The rearrangement joins TRBV5-1 to TRBJ1-1; D is possibly TRBD1 (5 bases). This CDR3 reads CASSLRLLGTMNTEAFF. In nucleotides, the CDR3 is TGCGCCAGCAGCTTGCGTCTTCTAGGGACCATGAACACTGAAGCTTTCTTT.